A single sample gave rise to the 14 T cell receptor beta chains below, sequenced in a study of blood T cell repertoires in COVID-19. TCRdb's table, derived via immunoSEQ multiplex PCR, lists solely in-frame clones and lacks some. Among 200,000 to 250,000 clones listed, 65% to 85% were seen once. Sequenced input: peripheral blood. Receptors were obtained from a man between 50 and 59 years old with active or convalescent COVID-19.

V gene TRBV9 combines with J gene TRBJ2-2; TRBD1 matches 9 bases. CDR3 length equals 16 residues. CDR1 is SGDLS and CDR2 is YYNGEE in the germline V gene. Trimming took 3 bases from V and 4 from J; bases not matched to a gene: 7. The CDR3: CASSARQGVGTGELFF. DNA for the CDR3: TGTGCCAGCAGCGCGAGACAGGGGGTAGGCACCGGGGAGCTGTTTTTT.

The V call is TRBV5-8, the J call TRBJ2-3; tentatively, D is TRBD2 (5 bases). CDR1 and CDR2 (germline): SGHTS, YDEGEE. V was clipped by 1 base and J by 5 bases, with 14 bases between them. This CDR3 spans 15 amino acids. The CDR3 sequence is CASSLQRSRVDTQYF. The CDR3 DNA is TGTGCCAGCAGCTTGCAGCGGTCACGTGTAGATACGCAGTATTTT.

This chain uses TRBV6-2 or TRBV6-3 with TRBJ1-1; D remains unclear. The V and J ends lost 5 bases and 0 bases respectively, with 7 bases between them. The CDR3 runs to 13 residues. Germline V gene lookup returns CDR1 MNHEY and CDR2 SVGEGT. CDR3 amino acids: CASSPRMNTEAFF. CDR3 in DNA: TGTGCCAGCAGTCCGCGGATGAACACTGAAGCTTTCTTT.

A few counts support this clone. The chain joins TRBV3-1 (or the pseudogene TRBV3-2) to TRBJ2-7; perhaps TRBD2 as D (6 bases). The CDR3 covers 14 residues. The germline gives CDR1 LGHDT, CDR2 YNNKEL (reference sequence). Trimming cost V 1 base and J 1 base, with 8 bases left between them. The CDR3 reads CASSQARGSYEQYF. In DNA form, the CDR3 reads TGTGCCAGCAGCCAAGCCCGGGGGTCCTACGAGCAGTACTTC.

The chain joins TRBV2 to TRBJ1-1; tentatively, D is TRBD1 (6 bases). Germline V gene sequence: CDR1 SNHLY, CDR2 FYNNEI. CDR3 length equals 13 residues. V was trimmed by 6 bases and J by 2 bases, leaving 10 bases between them. CDR3 bases: TGTGCCAGCAGATCGGACAGCAACACTGAAGCTTTCTTT. Its translation: CASRSDSNTEAFF.

The chain uses TRBV2 and TRBJ2-5; tentative D call: TRBD2 (6 bases). The germline CDR1 and CDR2 sequences are SNHLY and FYNNEI. The CDR3 runs 17 residues. Trimming stripped 0 bases from V and 1 base from J, with 15 bases between. The CDR3: CASSEAPRGNLQETQYF. As DNA, the CDR3 is TGTGCCAGCAGTGAAGCGCCCCGGGGGAACCTCCAAGAGACCCAGTACTTC.

This chain connects TRBV29-1 to TRBJ1-1; tentative D call: TRBD1 (5 bases). The CDR3 sequence is 13 residues long. CDR1 and CDR2 (germline): SQVTM, ANQGSEA. The germline V and J ends were trimmed by 6 bases and 1 base, with 12 bases remaining between them. CDR3 amino acids: CSVDRGENTEAFF. CDR3 sequence (DNA): TGCAGCGTCGACAGAGGAGAGAACACTGAAGCTTTCTTT.

The chain has TRBV6-5 and TRBJ2-2; TRBD1 is a possible D gene (6 bases). The CDR3 is 14 residues long. Trimming took off 6 bases at V and 0 bases at J, with 8 bases between the two ends. Per germline, CDR1 MNHEY and CDR2 SVGAGI. The CDR3 spells CASSQGTNTGELFF. CDR3 nucleotide sequence: TGTGCCAGCAGCCAGGGGACGAACACCGGGGAGCTGTTTTTT.

The chain is built from TRBV5-1 and TRBJ1-4; D might be TRBD1 (6 bases). Germline loops: CDR1 SGHRS, CDR2 YFSETQ. The ends were cut back, 6 bases at V and 4 bases at J, with 13 bases in the middle. The CDR3 spans 14 residues. The CDR3 reads CASTRDIDNEKLFF. The CDR3, as DNA: TGCGCCAGCACCAGGGACATCGATAATGAAAAACTGTTTTTT. The full variable domain, rest sourced from reference TRBV5-1 and TRBJ1-4, is KAGVTQTPRYLIKTRGQQVTLSCSPISGHRSVSWYQQTPGQGLQFLFEYFSETQRNKGNFPGRFSGRQFSNSRSEMNVSTLELGDSALYLCASTRDIDNEKLFFGSGTQLSVL.

The gene calls are TRBV7-2 and TRBJ2-1, with no clear D. The V gene's germline CDR1 is SGHTA and CDR2 FQGNSA. The CDR3 is made up of 14 amino acids. V was trimmed by 4 bases and J by 5 bases, leaving 12 bases between them. The CDR3 sequence: CASSSGTHNNEQFF. The CDR3 DNA sequence: TGTGCCAGCAGCTCGGGTACCCATAACAATGAGCAGTTCTTC.

Of note for this clone: Other DNA sequences in this specimen translate into the identical CDR3. Here the CDR3 DNA reads TGTGCCAGCAGCGTAGAAGGCCTAGCGGGCTATGAGCAGTTCTTC. Amino acids: CASSVEGLAGYEQFF. J is TRBJ2-1 and V is TRBV9; TRBD2 agrees at 8 bases. Germline CDR1 reads SGDLS; CDR2 reads YYNGEE. CDR3 size: 15 residues. V lost 0 bases to trimming and J lost 8 bases; unmatched junction nucleotides: 7.

The J gene is TRBJ1-1, the V gene TRBV30; no clear D. Deletions cut 2 bases from V and 4 bases from J, with 8 bases between. Germline V gives CDR1 GTSNPN, CDR2 SVGIG (reference sequence). This CDR3 contains 12 residues. The CDR3 reads CAWSQRSTEAFF. CDR3 bases: TGTGCCTGGAGTCAGAGGAGCACTGAAGCTTTCTTT.

The chain recombines TRBV9 with TRBJ1-3; 7 nucleotides line up with TRBD1. CDR1 is SGDLS and CDR2 is YYNGEE in the germline V gene. J gave up 8 bases and V 4 bases, and 15 bases lay outside the gene matches. CDR3 length: 16 residues. CDR3 loop: CASSPTGVQTVDTIYF. CDR3 DNA: TGTGCCAGCAGCCCCACAGGGGTTCAAACTGTGGACACCATATATTTT.

There are a few counts of this clone. The gene calls are TRBV19 and TRBJ1-1, with 11 bases that match TRBD1. Germline V gives CDR1 LNHDA, CDR2 SQIVND (reference sequence). This CDR3 is 15 amino acids long. J gave up 4 bases and V 3 bases, and 4 bases lay outside the gene matches. Written as DNA, the CDR3 is TGTGCCAGTAGTATTCCGGGACAGGGGGGCACTGAAGCTTTCTTT. Amino acids: CASSIPGQGGTEAFF.